This T cell receptor beta chain appears in the sequencing data of a study of T cells in Graves' hyperthyroidism and ophthalmopathy. Study summary: Peripheral blood was secured at the point of initial diagnosis, before any treatment. Study results and limitations: Model output signaled ophthalmopathy a median 6.5 months ahead of onset.

Template material for amplifying TCR beta CDR3 regions consisted of RNA transcripts. The HTBI primer set drove a first-round RT-PCR of the TCR CDR3. TCRdb analysed the multiplex PCR reads with MiXCR anew, one entry per CDR3 protein. The data show about 720,000 distinct CDR3 sequences, with approximately 19% seen just once and around 17% held by the top ten. The CDR3 has 17 residues. V was shortened by 0 bases and J by 2 bases, with 14 bases between the two germline ends. Germline CDR1 SGHAT, CDR2 FQNNGV. This clonotype was observed at least ten times. Its antigen remains unknown. Newly diagnosed patients aged 18 to 65 had hyperthyroidism of under 2 months' duration. Not enrolled were patients with uncontrolled infection, other autoimmune disease, pregnancy or lactation.

This chain connects TRBV11-2 to TRBJ2-1; D is possibly TRBD1 (6 bases). This clonotype was sampled from a woman aged 50 to 65 with Graves' hyperthyroidism that later progressed to Graves' ophthalmopathy. The sample consisted of blood. The CDR3 DNA reads as TGTGCCAGCAGCTTAGATCGGGGCAGGGGTACCTACAATGAGCAGTTCTTC. Translated, it gives CASSLDRGRGTYNEQFF. Filled out from reference TRBV11-2 and TRBJ2-1, the complete variable domain reads EAGVAQSPRYKIIEKRQSVAFWCNPISGHATLYWYQQILGQGPKLLIQFQNNGVVDDSQLPKDRFSAERLKGVDSTLKIQPAKLEDSAVYLCASSLDRGRGTYNEQFFGPGTRLTVL.